The present TCR beta chain was sequenced within a study of CD8 T cells in ankylosing spondylitis. Regarding the study as a whole: Clones linked to disease were reported to show significant enrichment in matched ankylosing spondylitis synovial fluid. Earlier authors reported some of these motif variants in reactive arthritis synovial fluid and blood. Within peripheral blood, clones linked to disease were CD8+ and relatively rare.

The V and J ends lost 3 bases and 6 bases, in that order; junction bases with no gene match: 3. This CDR3 comprises 13 residues. Researchers built TCR beta libraries using quantitative 5'-RACE with molecular barcodes. One entry per CDR3 protein, called by TCRdb with MiXCR from the 5' RACE reads. The sample yields roughly 35,000 distinct CDR3 sequences, approximately 16% seen once. This clonotype was observed a handful of times. The antigen is undetermined. The sequenced sample was blood. The receptor comes from a male donor with ankylosing spondylitis or in good health (not recorded which). The V gene is TRBV12-3 or TRBV12-4, the J gene TRBJ2-3; 7 positions agree with TRBD2. The CDR3 coding sequence is TGTGCCAGCAGTTTCTCGACTAGCGATACGCAGTATTTT. Protein product: CASSFSTSDTQYF.